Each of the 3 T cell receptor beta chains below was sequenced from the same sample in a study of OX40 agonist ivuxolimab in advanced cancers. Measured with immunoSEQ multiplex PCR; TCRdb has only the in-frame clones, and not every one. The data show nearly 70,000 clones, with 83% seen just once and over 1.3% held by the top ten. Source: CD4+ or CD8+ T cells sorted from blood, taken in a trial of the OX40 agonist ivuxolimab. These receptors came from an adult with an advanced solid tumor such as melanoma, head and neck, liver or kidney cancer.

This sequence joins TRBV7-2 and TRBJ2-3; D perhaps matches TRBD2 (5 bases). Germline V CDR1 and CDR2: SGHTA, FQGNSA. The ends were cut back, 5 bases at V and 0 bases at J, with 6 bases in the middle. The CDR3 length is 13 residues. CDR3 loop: CASSRGSTDTQYF. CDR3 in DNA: TGTGCCAGCAGCCGGGGTAGCACAGATACGCAGTATTTT.

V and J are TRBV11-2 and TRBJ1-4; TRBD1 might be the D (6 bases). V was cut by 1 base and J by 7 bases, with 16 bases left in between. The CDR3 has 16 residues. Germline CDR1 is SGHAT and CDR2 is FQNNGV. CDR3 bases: TGTGCCAGCAGCTTAGTTCCGGGGGCAAGGAGTGAAAAACTGTTTTTT. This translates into CASSLVPGARSEKLFF.

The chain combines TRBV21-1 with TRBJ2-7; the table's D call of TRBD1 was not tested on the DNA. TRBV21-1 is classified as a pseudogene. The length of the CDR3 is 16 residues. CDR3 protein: CASSKASRDRGREQYF. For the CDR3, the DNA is TGTGCCAGCAGCAAAGCCTCGAGGGACAGGGGGCGCGAGCAGTACTTC.